These 26 T cell receptor beta chains were sequenced from one sample in a study of T cell clonality in common variable immunodeficiency. Repertoires were generated with immunoSEQ multiplex PCR, while TCRdb's copy carries only in-frame clones and drops some. The sample includes tens of thousands of clones, none of them occurring once. Sequencing was performed on peripheral blood mononuclear cells. The source of these receptors is a person aged 18-69 years in good health.

Many counts were recorded for this clone. The sequenced fragment ends 3 residues before the CDR3 boundary, so the rest is inferred from the germline J gene. This chain connects TRBV20-1 to TRBJ1-5, with 7 bases lining up with TRBD1. The J segment lost 7 bases and the V segment lost 6 bases, leaving 12 bases of the junction unmatched. The CDR3 totals 14 residues. CDR1 is DFQATT, CDR2 SNEGSKA, per germline (reference sequence). CDR3 region: CSARGMGAGQPQHF. The sequenced CDR3 bases are TGCAGTGCCAGGGGGATGGGGGCTGGGCAGCCC.

About this clone: The read halts 3 residues ahead of the CDR3 end, with the missing end drawn from the germline J gene. The chain has TRBV5-1 and TRBJ2-5; TRBD1 is a possible D gene (6 bases). Trimming stripped 0 bases from V and 5 bases from J, with 11 bases between. Germline CDR1 SGHRS, CDR2 YFSETQ. The CDR3 extends over 14 amino acids. The CDR3 protein is CASSLDRAGETQYF. The sequenced CDR3 bases are TGCGCCAGCAGCTTGGACAGGGCGGGTGAGACC.

In its sample, this clone was seen many times. The read ends 3 residues shy of where the CDR3 ends; the end is completed using the germline J gene. The J gene is TRBJ1-5, the V gene TRBV19; 8 bases match TRBD1. Germline CDR1 is LNHDA and CDR2 is SQIVND (reference sequence). This CDR3 contains 14 residues. The V and J ends lost 6 bases and 7 bases, in that order; junction bases with no gene match: 8. The CDR3 reads CASSGQGGAQPQHF. Partial CDR3 DNA: TGTGCCAGTAGCGGACAGGGCGGTGCCCAGCCC. Supplemented by reference TRBV19 and TRBJ1-5, the full variable domain reads DGGITQSPKYLFRKEGQNVTLSCEQNLNHDAMYWYRQDPGQGLRLIYYSQIVNDFQKGDIAEGYSVSREKKESFPLTVTSAQKNPTAFYLCASSGQGGAQPQHFGDGTRLSIL.

This clone was detected many times. Being one base from a much bigger clone, this may be a read error. Other DNA sequences in this sample translate to the same CDR3. The CDR3 DNA, read in part, is TGCGCCAGCAGCTTGGATCGCTGGGGGCAGCAAGATACG. Encoded protein: CASSLDRWGQQDT. The full CDR3 protein is CASSLDRWGQQDTQYF. This chain links TRBV5-4 with TRBJ2-3; perhaps TRBD1 as D (6 bases). The read ends 3 residues before the CDR3 terminus; that terminus is restored from the germline J gene. This CDR3 has 16 amino acids. Germline V gene lookup returns CDR1 SGHNT and CDR2 YYREEE (reference sequence). Full variable domain (remainder filled in from reference TRBV5-4 and TRBJ2-3): ETGVTQSPTHLIKTRGQQVTLRCSSQSGHNTVSWYQQALGQGPQFIFQYYREEENGRGNFPPRFSGLQFPNYSSELNVNALELDDSALYLCASSLDRWGQQDTQYFGPGTRLTVL.

This clone was recorded many times. The missing CDR3 end, 3 residues past where the read stops, is filled in from the germline J gene. This chain joins TRBV20-1 and TRBJ2-3; 11 bases are shared with TRBD1. Germline CDR1 reads DFQATT; CDR2 reads SNEGSKA (reference sequence). Losses at the gene ends were 2 bases for V and 2 bases for J; bases not matched to a gene: 3. The CDR3 is made up of 15 amino acids. CDR3 bases read: TGCAGTGCTAGAAGGGACAGGGGGAACACAGATACG. Its protein product is CSARRDRGNTDT. The whole CDR3 reads CSARRDRGNTDTQYF.

In its sample, this clone was seen many times. The CDR3 end falls 3 residues outside the read, so it is completed with the germline J gene. The chain employs TRBV5-4 and TRBJ2-7; TRBD2 agrees at 8 bases. Trimming at V came to 3 bases and at J to 0 bases, leaving 2 bases not matched to a gene. The CDR3 totals 14 residues. Germline V lookup: CDR1 SGHNT, CDR2 YYREEE (reference sequence). CDR3 sequence reads: CASSSGLGSYEQYF. The CDR3 bases that were read are TGTGCCAGCAGCTCGGGACTAGGCTCCTACGAG.

Many counts were recorded for this clone. CDR3 DNA (partial): TGCAGTGCTAGGGGGACTAGCGGGGTCTACGAG. Its translation: CSARGTSGVYE. The whole CDR3 reads CSARGTSGVYEQYF. The chain combines TRBV20-1 with TRBJ2-7, with 13 bases identical to TRBD2. The CDR3 goes on 3 residues after the read ends, and that part is filled in from the germline J gene. Trimming cost V 3 bases and J 3 bases; bases outside gene matches: 2. The CDR3 has 14 residues. Per the germline V gene, CDR1 is DFQATT and CDR2 is SNEGSKA (reference sequence).

This clone was picked up many times. The CDR3 end is not reached by the read, which stops 3 residues before it; the germline J gene fills it in. V gene TRBV30 combines with J gene TRBJ2-3, with unresolved D. The germline V gene has CDR1 GTSNPN and CDR2 SVGIG (reference sequence). Trimming cost V 0 bases and J 1 base, with 11 bases left between them. This CDR3 region has 15 residues. The CDR3 bases that were read are TGTGCCTGGAGTGTAGGCCAGGAACGCACAGATACG. It specifies CAWSVGQERTDT. The entire CDR3 sequence reads CAWSVGQERTDTQYF.

This clone was detected a few times. The read finishes 3 residues shy of the CDR3 end, and the germline J gene is used to complete it. The rearrangement links TRBV11-3 to TRBJ2-1, with D unclear. The CDR3 consists of 12 residues. Deletions cut 1 base from V and 9 bases from J, with 7 bases between. Germline assignment: CDR1 SGHNT and CDR2 YENEEA. The CDR3 DNA, read in part, is TGTGCCAGCAGCTTAGTTGGCGGTGAG. It translates to CASSLVGGE. The whole CDR3 protein is CASSLVGGEQFF.

This clone was counted many times. The DNA ends 3 residues before the CDR3 does, and the rest of the CDR3 is filled in from the germline J gene. The rearrangement uses TRBV20-1 and TRBJ1-1; weak D call: TRBD1 (6 bases). The CDR3 has 15 residues. Germline CDR1 reads DFQATT; CDR2 reads SNEGSKA (reference sequence). The covered CDR3 bases are TGCAGTGCTCGAACCTACCCAACAGGGTCGTACGAA. It codes for CSARTYPTGSYE. The complete CDR3 sequence is CSARTYPTGSYEAFF.

This clone appeared many times. Read coverage stops 3 residues before the CDR3 terminus; the germline J gene supplies the remainder. V gene TRBV10-3 combines with J gene TRBJ2-1; 15 bases agree with TRBD2. CDR1 and CDR2 from the germline V gene are ENHRY and SYGVKD. After removal of 2 bases from V and 8 bases from J, the junction contained 4 bases not matched to a gene. The CDR3 consists of 16 residues. The DNA read from the CDR3 is TGTGCCATCAGTGAGGGGACTAGCGGGAGGCACGATGAG. Its protein is CAISEGTSGRHDE. The whole CDR3 reads CAISEGTSGRHDEQFF.

This clone was seen ten or more times. The CDR3 extends 3 residues past the end of the read, so its final part is completed from the germline J gene. This chain joins TRBV20-1 and TRBJ2-7, with D perhaps matching TRBD2 (6 bases). The CDR3 sequence is 14 residues long. Germline assignment: CDR1 DFQATT and CDR2 SNEGSKA (reference sequence). V was cut by 0 bases and J by 3 bases, with 12 bases left in between. CDR3 loop: CSARDGNSGYEQYF. The CDR3 DNA, read in part, is TGCAGTGCTAGAGATGGTAATAGCGGCTACGAG.

This clone was counted at least ten times. The CDR3 goes on 3 residues after the read ends, and that part is filled in from the germline J gene. The V and J genes are TRBV30 and TRBJ1-6; a possible D gene is TRBD1 (6 bases). The CDR3 covers 14 residues. Germline-derived CDR1 and CDR2 are GTSNPN and SVGIG (reference sequence). V was cut by 0 bases and J by 6 bases, with 9 bases left in between. The CDR3 loop is CAWSVRRGNSPLHF. The CDR3 DNA, read in part, is TGTGCCTGGAGTGTACGCAGGGGTAATTCACCC.

This clone came up a few times. The CDR3 goes on 3 residues after the read ends, and that part is filled in from the germline J gene. This specimen includes other DNA sequences encoding the same CDR3. J is TRBJ2-1 and V is TRBV18; 10 positions agree with TRBD2. The CDR3 extends over 16 amino acids. The germline V gene has CDR1 KGHSH and CDR2 LQKENI. V lost 6 bases and J lost 4; bases outside the gene matches: 9. The CDR3: CASSPPQRGGYNEQFF. Partial CDR3 DNA: TGTGCCAGCTCCCCCCCCCAGCGGGGGGGATACAATGAG. The full variable domain, its missing parts supplied by reference TRBV18 and TRBJ2-1, is NAGVMQNPRHLVRRRGQEARLRCSPMKGHSHVYWYRQLPEEGLKFMVYLQKENIIDESGMPKERFSAEFPKEGPSILRIQQVVRGDSAAYFCASSPPQRGGYNEQFFGPGTRLTVL.

This clone was detected ten times or more. Sequencing ends 3 residues short of the CDR3 end; the germline J gene provides the rest. The J gene is TRBJ2-5, the V gene TRBV5-1, with D perhaps TRBD1 (6 bases). Germline V gives CDR1 SGHRS, CDR2 YFSETQ. Trimming stripped 1 base from V and 1 base from J, with 11 bases between. The CDR3 contains 15 residues. CDR3 DNA, as far as it was read: TGCGCCAGCAGCTTGCGAGGACAGTCCCAAGAGACC. Amino acids: CASSLRGQSQET. In full, the CDR3 reads CASSLRGQSQETQYF.

This clone was detected only a few times. The read ends 3 residues shy of where the CDR3 ends; the end is completed using the germline J gene. V and J are TRBV20-1 and TRBJ1-3; TRBD1 matches at 7 bases. The CDR3 is 17 residues long. V gave up 4 bases and J gave up 1 base; unmatched junction bases: 13. Germline V gives CDR1 DFQATT, CDR2 SNEGSKA (reference sequence). CDR3 protein: CSAKRDGTAISGNTIYF. The sequenced CDR3 bases are TGCAGTGCTAAAAGGGACGGGACAGCTATATCTGGAAACACC.

This clone was seen many times. Read coverage stops 3 residues before the CDR3 terminus; the germline J gene supplies the remainder. This chain connects TRBV7-9 to TRBJ2-4, with TRBD2 matching over 9 bases. There are 14 residues in the CDR3. In germline, CDR1 is SEHNR, CDR2 FQNEAQ (reference sequence). The CDR3 DNA, read in part, is TGTGCCAGCAGCACCTCGGGACTAGCAGGAGCT. This sequence encodes CASSTSGLAGA. The entire CDR3 reads CASSTSGLAGAQYF.

At least ten counts were recorded for this clone. From the germline J gene comes the end of the CDR3, since the read stops 3 residues before it. V usage is TRBV5-1 and J usage is TRBJ2-1; TRBD2 matches 8 bases. The germline CDR1 and CDR2 sequences are SGHRS and YFSETQ. The J segment lost 2 bases and the V segment lost 2 bases, leaving 6 bases of the junction unmatched. This CDR3 is 16 amino acids long. The sequenced CDR3 bases are TGCGCCAGCAGCTTAAGGACTAGCTTAACCTACAATGAG. Its translation is CASSLRTSLTYNE. The entire CDR3 sequence reads CASSLRTSLTYNEQFF.

The sample holds many counts of this clone. Read coverage stops 3 residues before the CDR3 terminus; the germline J gene supplies the remainder. The J gene is TRBJ2-3, the V gene TRBV12-3 or TRBV12-4; 7 bases agree with TRBD2. There are 16 residues in the CDR3. The ends lost 6 bases at V and 0 bases at J; junction bases unmatched: 9. The chain's CDR3 is CASSNPSGTSTDTQYF. The sequenced part of the CDR3 DNA is TGTGCCAGCAGCAATCCTAGCGGCACTAGCACAGATACG.

As concerns this clone: The read halts 3 residues ahead of the CDR3 end, with the missing end drawn from the germline J gene. The chain uses TRBV7-8 and TRBJ2-5; 12 nucleotides align to TRBD1. The length of the CDR3 is 16 residues. With 1 base clipped from V and 4 bases from J, the junction kept 4 bases outside the gene matches. Germline V gene data show CDR1 as SGHVS and CDR2 as FQNEAQ. The covered CDR3 bases are TGTGCCAGCAGCTTAGTCGGGACAGGGGGCGGAGAGACC. This sequence encodes CASSLVGTGGGET. The CDR3 in full is CASSLVGTGGGETQYF.

This clone was seen at least ten times. The CDR3 extends 3 residues past the end of the read, so its final part is completed from the germline J gene. The chain is built from TRBV10-3 and TRBJ2-2; D may be TRBD2 (6 bases). The germline V and J ends were trimmed by 4 bases and 7 bases, with 10 bases remaining between them. Germline loops: CDR1 ENHRY, CDR2 SYGVKD. This CDR3 has 13 amino acids. This chain's CDR3 is CAISGLVVGELFF. The sequenced CDR3 bases are TGTGCCATCAGTGGACTAGTTGTCGGGGAG.

This clone has ten or more counts. The missing CDR3 end, 3 residues past where the read stops, is filled in from the germline J gene. The rearrangement links TRBV20-1 to TRBJ2-7; 7 bases are a match to TRBD1. V was clipped by 0 bases and J by 2 bases; unmatched bases: 7. The CDR3 covers 15 residues. CDR1 is DFQATT, CDR2 SNEGSKA, per germline (reference sequence). The DNA read from the CDR3 is TGCAGTGCTAGAGATTTTCAGGGGGAGCCCTACGAG. Its protein product is CSARDFQGEPYE. The CDR3, in full, reads CSARDFQGEPYEQYF.

This clone appeared many times. The CDR3 end lies 3 residues beyond the end of the read and is filled in from the germline J gene. The chain couples TRBV20-1 to TRBJ2-3, with 9 bases lining up with TRBD2. Trimming cost V 1 base and J 1 base; bases outside gene matches: 6. Germline CDR1 and CDR2: DFQATT and SNEGSKA (reference sequence). The CDR3 length is 16 residues. The CDR3 sequence: CSARGASGDRTDTQYF. Partial CDR3 DNA: TGCAGTGCTAGAGGGGCTAGCGGGGACCGCACAGATACG.

Many counts were recorded for this clone. The CDR3 extends 3 residues past the end of the read, so its final part is completed from the germline J gene. The V call is TRBV20-1, the J call TRBJ2-1; 9 bases are a match to TRBD1. There are 14 residues in the CDR3. Looked up from germline, CDR1 is DFQATT and CDR2 is SNEGSKA (reference sequence). Unmatched junction bases numbered 6, after V lost 2 bases and J lost 7 bases. The CDR3 loop is CSARIQGARNEQFF. The CDR3 DNA, read in part, is TGCAGTGCTAGAATACAGGGGGCGAGAAATGAG.

In its sample, this clone was seen many times. Read coverage stops 3 residues before the CDR3 terminus; the germline J gene supplies the remainder. This chain links TRBV2 with TRBJ1-1; TRBD1 matches 8 bases. This CDR3 is built from 13 residues. V shed 7 bases, J shed 4 bases, and the junction held 5 bases outside the gene matches. Germline V gives CDR1 SNHLY, CDR2 FYNNEI. The sequenced part of the CDR3 DNA is TGTGCCAGCAAACGACAGGGGAGCACTGAA. Translation gives CASKRQGSTE. The entire CDR3 sequence reads CASKRQGSTEAFF.

This clone occurred many times. The read halts 3 residues ahead of the CDR3 end, with the missing end drawn from the germline J gene. The V and J genes are TRBV7-3 and TRBJ2-5, with 9 nucleotides matching TRBD2. Per the germline V gene, CDR1 is SGHTA and CDR2 is FQGTGA. This CDR3 contains 15 residues. With V trimmed by 5 bases and J by 2 bases, 6 bases remained unmatched. The sequenced part of the CDR3 DNA is TGTGCCAGCAGCCTCGGGACTAGCCAACAAGAGACC. Translated: CASSLGTSQQET. The full CDR3 protein is CASSLGTSQQETQYF.